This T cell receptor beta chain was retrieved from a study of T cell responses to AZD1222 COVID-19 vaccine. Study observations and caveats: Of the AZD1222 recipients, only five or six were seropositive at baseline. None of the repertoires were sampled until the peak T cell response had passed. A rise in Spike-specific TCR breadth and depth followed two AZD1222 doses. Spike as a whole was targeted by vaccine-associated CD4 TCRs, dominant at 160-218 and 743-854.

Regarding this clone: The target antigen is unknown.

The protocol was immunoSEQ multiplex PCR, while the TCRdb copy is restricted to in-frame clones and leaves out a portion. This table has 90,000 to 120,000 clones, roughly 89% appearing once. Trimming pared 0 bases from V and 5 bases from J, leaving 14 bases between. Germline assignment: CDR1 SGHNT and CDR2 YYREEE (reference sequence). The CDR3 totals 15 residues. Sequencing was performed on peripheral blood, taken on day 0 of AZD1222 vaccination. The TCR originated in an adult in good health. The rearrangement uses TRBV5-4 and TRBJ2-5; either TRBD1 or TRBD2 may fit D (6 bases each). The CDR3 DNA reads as TGTGCCAGCAGCTTGGATCTAGGGGGGAGCGAGACCCAGTACTTC. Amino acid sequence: CASSLDLGGSETQYF.